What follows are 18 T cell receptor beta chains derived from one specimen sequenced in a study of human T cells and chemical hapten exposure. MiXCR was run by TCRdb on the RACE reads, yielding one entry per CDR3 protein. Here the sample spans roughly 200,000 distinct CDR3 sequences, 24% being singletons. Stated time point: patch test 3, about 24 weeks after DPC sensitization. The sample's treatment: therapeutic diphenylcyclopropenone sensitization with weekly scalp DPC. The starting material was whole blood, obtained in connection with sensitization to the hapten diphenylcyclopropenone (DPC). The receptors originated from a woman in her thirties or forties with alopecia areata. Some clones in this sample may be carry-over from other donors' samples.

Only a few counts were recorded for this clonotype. CDR3 DNA: TGTGCCAGCAGCTTGGACGGGACACGGGGAAACACCATATATTTT. Its protein product is CASSLDGTRGNTIYF. The chain combines TRBV5-4 with TRBJ1-3; D is perhaps TRBD1 (6 bases). Trimming shortened V by 0 bases and J by 4 bases, and 11 bases separated the two germline ends. The CDR3 length is 15 residues. Germline CDR1 is SGHNT and CDR2 is YYREEE (reference sequence).

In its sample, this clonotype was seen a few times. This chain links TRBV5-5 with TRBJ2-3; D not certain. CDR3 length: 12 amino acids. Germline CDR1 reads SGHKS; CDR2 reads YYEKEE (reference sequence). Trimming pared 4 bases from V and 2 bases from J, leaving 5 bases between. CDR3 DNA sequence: TGTGCCAGCAGCATGTTCACAGATACGCAGTATTTT. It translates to CASSMFTDTQYF.

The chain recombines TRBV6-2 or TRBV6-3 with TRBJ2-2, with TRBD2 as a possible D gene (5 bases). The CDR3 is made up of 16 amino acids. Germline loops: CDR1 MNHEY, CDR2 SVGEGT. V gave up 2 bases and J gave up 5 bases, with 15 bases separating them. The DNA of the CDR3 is TGTGCCAGCAGTTACACCGTCCTAGCTGTAACCGGGGAGCTGTTTTTT. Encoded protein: CASSYTVLAVTGELFF.

The CDR3: CASSPYPRGGPYEQYF. In DNA form, the CDR3 reads TGTGCCAGCAGTCCATACCCCCGGGGGGGACCGTACGAGCAGTACTTC. This sequence joins TRBV27 and TRBJ2-7, with 8 bases lining up with TRBD2. Germline trimming cut 5 bases from V and 4 bases from J; bases unmatched to any gene: 13. Germline V gene sequence: CDR1 MNHEY, CDR2 SMNVEV (reference sequence). The CDR3 runs 16 residues.

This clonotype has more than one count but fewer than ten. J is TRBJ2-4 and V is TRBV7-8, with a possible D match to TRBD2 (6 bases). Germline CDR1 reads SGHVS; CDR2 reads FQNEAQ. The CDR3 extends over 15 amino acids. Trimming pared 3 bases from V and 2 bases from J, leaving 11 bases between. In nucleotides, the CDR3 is TGTGCCAGCAGCTTTCTCGGAGGGACCAAAAACATTCAGTACTTC. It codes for CASSFLGGTKNIQYF. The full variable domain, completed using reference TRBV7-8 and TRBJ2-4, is GAGVSQSPRYKVAKRGQDVALRCDPISGHVSLFWYQQALGQGPEFLTYFQNEAQLDKSGLPSDRFFAERPEGSVSTLKIQRTQQEDSAVYLCASSFLGGTKNIQYFGAGTRLSVL.

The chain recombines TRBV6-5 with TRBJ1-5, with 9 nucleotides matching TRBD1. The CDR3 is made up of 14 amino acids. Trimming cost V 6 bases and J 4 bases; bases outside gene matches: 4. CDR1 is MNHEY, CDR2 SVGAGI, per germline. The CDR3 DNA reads TGTGCCAGCAGGCGGACAGGGGTTAATCAGCCCCAGCATTTT. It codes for CASRRTGVNQPQHF.

CDR3 region: CASSLGTPGSGNTIYF. The DNA of the CDR3 is TGTGCCAGCAGTTTGGGGACCCCTGGCTCTGGAAACACCATATATTTT. The chain recombines TRBV28 with TRBJ1-3, with D maybe TRBD1 (5 bases). The germline CDR1 and CDR2 sequences are MDHEN and SYDVKM. The CDR3 length is 16 residues. V lost 3 bases to trimming and J lost 0 bases, with 12 bases between them.

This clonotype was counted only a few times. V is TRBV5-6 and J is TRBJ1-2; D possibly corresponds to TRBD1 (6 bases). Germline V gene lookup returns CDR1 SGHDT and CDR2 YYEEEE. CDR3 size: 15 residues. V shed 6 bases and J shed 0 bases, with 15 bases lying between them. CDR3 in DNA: TGTGCCAGCATGCCGACAGGATTAGCTAACTATGGCTACACCTTC. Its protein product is CASMPTGLANYGYTF.

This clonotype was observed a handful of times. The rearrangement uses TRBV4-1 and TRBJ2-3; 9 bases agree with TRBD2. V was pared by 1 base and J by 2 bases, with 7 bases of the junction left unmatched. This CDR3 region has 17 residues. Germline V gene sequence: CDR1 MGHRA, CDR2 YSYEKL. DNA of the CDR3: TGCGCCAGCAGCCAAGGTCTAGCGGGGATTACCACAGATACGCAGTATTTT. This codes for CASSQGLAGITTDTQYF.

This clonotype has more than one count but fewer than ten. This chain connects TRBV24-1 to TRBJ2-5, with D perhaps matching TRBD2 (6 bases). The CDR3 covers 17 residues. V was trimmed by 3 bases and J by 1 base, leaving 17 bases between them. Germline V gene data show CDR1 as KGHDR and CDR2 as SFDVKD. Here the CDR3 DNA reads TGTGCCACCAGTGATCCAAGTCCGCTAGCGACCCAAGAGACCCAGTACTTC. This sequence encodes CATSDPSPLATQETQYF.

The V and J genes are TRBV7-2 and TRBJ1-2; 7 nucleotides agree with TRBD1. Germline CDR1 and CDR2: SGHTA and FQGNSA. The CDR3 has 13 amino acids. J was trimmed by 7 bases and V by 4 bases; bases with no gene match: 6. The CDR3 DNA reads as TGTGCCAGCAGCTCTCGAGGGGGCCGTGGCTACACCTTC. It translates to CASSSRGGRGYTF.

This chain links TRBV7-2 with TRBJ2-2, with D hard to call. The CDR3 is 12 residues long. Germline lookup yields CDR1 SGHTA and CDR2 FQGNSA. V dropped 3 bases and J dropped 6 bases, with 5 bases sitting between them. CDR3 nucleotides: TGTGCCAGCAGCTTCCCACCCGGGGAGCTGTTTTTT. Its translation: CASSFPPGELFF.

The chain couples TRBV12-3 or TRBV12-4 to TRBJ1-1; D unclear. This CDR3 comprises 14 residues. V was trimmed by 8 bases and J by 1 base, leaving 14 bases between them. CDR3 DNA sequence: TGTGCCAGCCGCGCCGCCTTGCGGAACACTGAAGCTTTCTTT. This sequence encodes CASRAALRNTEAFF.

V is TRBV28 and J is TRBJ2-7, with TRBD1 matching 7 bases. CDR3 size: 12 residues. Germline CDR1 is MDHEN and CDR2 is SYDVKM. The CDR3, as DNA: TGTGCTAGTCGGGACAGCACCTACGAGCAGTACTTC. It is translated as CASRDSTYEQYF.

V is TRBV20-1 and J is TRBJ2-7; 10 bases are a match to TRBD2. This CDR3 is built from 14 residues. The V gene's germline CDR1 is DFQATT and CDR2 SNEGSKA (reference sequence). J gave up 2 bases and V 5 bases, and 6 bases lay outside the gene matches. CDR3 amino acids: CSAYELAGTYEQYF. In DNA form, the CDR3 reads TGCAGTGCTTATGAACTAGCGGGAACCTACGAGCAGTACTTC.

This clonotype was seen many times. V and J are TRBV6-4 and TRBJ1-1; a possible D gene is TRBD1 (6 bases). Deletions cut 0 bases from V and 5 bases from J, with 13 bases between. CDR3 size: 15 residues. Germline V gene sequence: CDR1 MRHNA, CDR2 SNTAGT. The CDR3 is CASSDSRGIETEAFF. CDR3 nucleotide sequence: TGTGCCAGCAGTGACTCAAGGGGGATCGAGACTGAAGCTTTCTTT.

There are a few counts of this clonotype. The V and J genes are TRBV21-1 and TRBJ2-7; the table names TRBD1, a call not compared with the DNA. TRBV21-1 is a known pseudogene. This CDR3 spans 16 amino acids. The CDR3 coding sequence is TGTGCCAGCAGGTCTTCCCCGGGGTTCCGCTCCTACGAGCAGTACTTC. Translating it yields CASRSSPGFRSYEQYF.

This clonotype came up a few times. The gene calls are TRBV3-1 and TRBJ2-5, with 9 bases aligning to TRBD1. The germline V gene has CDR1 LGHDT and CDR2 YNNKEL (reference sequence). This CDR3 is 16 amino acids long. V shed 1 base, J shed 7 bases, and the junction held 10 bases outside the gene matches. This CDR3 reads CASSQVTGQGFWTQYF. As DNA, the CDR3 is TGTGCCAGCAGCCAAGTAACGGGACAGGGTTTTTGGACCCAGTACTTC.